This TCR beta chain was found in a study of shared clonotypes between healthy human individuals. Overall study results and limits: Compared with clonotypes that all four donors shared, non-shared clonotypes had lower generation probabilities.

Produced via immunoSEQ multiplex PCR; TCRdb's table is partial and in-frame only. The sample holds roughly 2,500,000 clones; 93% are singletons and the top ten take 0.36%. Worth noting for this clone: Its target is unknown. The same CDR3 arises from other DNA sequences in this sample as well.

The CDR3 is 14 residues long. Germline V lookup: CDR1 SGDLS, CDR2 YYNGEE. With 4 bases removed from V and 0 bases from J, the gap between germline ends came to 8 bases. The TCR originated in a young man in good health. Some clones in this sample may be carry-over from other donors' samples. This chain connects TRBV9 to TRBJ1-3; no firm D call. Material: naive CD4+ T cells from PBMCs. Subset meaning: CD45RA+ positively selected. The CDR3 region is CASSPRRSGNTIYF. The CDR3 coding sequence is TGTGCCAGCAGCCCGCGGCGCTCTGGAAACACCATATATTTT. Filled out from reference TRBV9 and TRBJ1-3, the complete variable domain reads DSGVTQTPKHLITATGQRVTLRCSPRSGDLSVYWYQQSLDQGLQFLIQYYNGEERAKGNILERFSAQQFPDLHSELNLSSLELGDSALYFCASSPRRSGNTIYFGEGSWLTVV.